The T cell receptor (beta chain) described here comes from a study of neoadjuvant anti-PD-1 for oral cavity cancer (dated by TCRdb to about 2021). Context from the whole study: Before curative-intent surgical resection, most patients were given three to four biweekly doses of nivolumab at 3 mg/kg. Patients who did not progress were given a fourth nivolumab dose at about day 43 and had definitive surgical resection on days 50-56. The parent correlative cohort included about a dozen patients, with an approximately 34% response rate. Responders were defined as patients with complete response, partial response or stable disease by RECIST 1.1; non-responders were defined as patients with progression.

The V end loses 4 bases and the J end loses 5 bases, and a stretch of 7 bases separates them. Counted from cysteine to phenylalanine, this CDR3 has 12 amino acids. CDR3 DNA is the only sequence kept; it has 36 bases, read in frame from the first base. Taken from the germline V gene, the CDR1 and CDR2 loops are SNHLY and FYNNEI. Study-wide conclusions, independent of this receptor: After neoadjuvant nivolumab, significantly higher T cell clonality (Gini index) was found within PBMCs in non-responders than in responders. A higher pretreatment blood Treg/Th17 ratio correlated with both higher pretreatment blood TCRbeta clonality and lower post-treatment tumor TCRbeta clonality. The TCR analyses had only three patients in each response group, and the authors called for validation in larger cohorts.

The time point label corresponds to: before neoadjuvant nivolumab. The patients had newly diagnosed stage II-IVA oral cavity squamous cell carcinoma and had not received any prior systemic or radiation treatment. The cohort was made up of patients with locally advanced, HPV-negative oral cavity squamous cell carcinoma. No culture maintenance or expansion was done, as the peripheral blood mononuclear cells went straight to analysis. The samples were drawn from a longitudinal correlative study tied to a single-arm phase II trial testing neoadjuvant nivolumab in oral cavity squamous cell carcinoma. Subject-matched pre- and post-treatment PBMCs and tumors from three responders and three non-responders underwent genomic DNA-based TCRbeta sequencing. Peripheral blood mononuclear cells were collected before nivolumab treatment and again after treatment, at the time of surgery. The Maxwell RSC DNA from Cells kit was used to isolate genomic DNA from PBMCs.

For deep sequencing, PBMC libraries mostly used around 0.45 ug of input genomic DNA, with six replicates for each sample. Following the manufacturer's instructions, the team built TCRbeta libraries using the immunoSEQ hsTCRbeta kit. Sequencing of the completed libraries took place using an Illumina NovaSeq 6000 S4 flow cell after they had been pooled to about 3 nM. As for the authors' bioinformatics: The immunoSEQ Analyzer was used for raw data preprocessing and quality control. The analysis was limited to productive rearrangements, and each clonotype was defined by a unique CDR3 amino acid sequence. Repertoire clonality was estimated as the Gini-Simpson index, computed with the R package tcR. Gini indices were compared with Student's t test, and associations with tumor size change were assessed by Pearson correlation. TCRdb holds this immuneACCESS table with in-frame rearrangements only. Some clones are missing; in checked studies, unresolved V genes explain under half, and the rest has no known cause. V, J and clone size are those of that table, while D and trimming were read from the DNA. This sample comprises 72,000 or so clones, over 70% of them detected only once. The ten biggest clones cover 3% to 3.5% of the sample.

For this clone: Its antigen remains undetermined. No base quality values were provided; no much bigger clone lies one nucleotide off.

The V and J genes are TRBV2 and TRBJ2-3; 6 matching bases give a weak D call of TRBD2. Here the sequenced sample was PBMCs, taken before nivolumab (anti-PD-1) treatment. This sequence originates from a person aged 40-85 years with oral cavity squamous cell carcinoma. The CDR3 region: CASSAGLDTQYF. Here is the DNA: TGTGCCAGCAGTGCGGGACTAGATACGCAGTATTTT.